This TCR beta chain was retrieved from a study of identical twins. Unique molecular identifiers were present on the cDNA, which also gained a universal primer site by template switching. TCRdb re-called the 5' RACE reads with MiXCR, one entry per CDR3 protein. The table has hundreds of thousands of distinct CDR3 sequences, roughly 6.2% seen once. This clonotype was recorded many times. No antigen is known for it. Overall study findings and caveats: Donors were not followed over many years; analysis was cross-sectional.

Germline-derived CDR1 and CDR2 are LGHDT and YNNKEL (reference sequence). V was pared by 4 bases and J by 3 bases, with 12 bases between. There are 15 residues in the CDR3. This TCR came from a man in his late teens or twenties in good health. The sequenced sample consisted of naive T cells sorted from blood. V and J are TRBV3-1 and TRBJ2-2; no clear D. CDR3 region: CASSRSETHTGELFF. The CDR3 DNA is TGTGCCAGCAGCCGGAGCGAAACTCACACCGGGGAGCTGTTTTTT. The variable domain in full, completed from reference TRBV3-1 and TRBJ2-2, reads DTAVSQTPKYLVTQMGNDKSIKCEQNLGHDTMYWYKQDSKKFLKIMFSYNNKELIINETVPNRFSPKSPDKAHLNLHINSLELGDSAVYFCASSRSETHTGELFFGEGSRLTVL.